This T cell receptor beta chain was retrieved from a study of blood T cell repertoires in COVID-19. Trimming stripped 5 bases from V and 4 bases from J, with 15 bases between. Germline V gene lookup returns CDR1 MDHEN and CDR2 SYDVKM. The CDR3 has 14 amino acids. This clone was observed once. Generated by immunoSEQ multiplex PCR, the TCRdb table keeps only in-frame clones and is missing some. This sample has around 70,000 clones, with 65% to 85% found just once. The receptor was isolated from a man between 50 and 59 years old with COVID-19, enrolled during active disease. The rearrangement joins TRBV28 to TRBJ2-7; D is unresolved. The source material was peripheral blood. CDR3 residues: CASSRAGFGYEQYF. As DNA, the CDR3 is TGTGCCAGCAGTCGAGCCGGGTTTGGGTACGAGCAGTACTTC.